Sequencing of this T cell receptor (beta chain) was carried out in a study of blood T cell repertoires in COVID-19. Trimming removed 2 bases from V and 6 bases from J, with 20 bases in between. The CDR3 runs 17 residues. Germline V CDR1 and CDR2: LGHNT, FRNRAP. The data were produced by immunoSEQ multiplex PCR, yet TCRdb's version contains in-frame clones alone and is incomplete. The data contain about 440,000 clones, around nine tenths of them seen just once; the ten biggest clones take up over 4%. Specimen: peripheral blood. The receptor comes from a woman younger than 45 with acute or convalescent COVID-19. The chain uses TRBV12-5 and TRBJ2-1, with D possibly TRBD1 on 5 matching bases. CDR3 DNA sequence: TGTGCTAGTGGTTTGAGGTTGGCAGGGTCATTCACCAATGAGCAGTTCTTC. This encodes CASGLRLAGSFTNEQFF.